The 15 T cell receptor beta chains listed next were all sequenced from one sample in a study of response to subunit inactivated influenza vaccine. TCRdb redid the calling of the RT-PCR reads with MiXCR, one entry per CDR3 protein. The top ten hold 11% of the sample, which has roughly 570,000 distinct CDR3 sequences, around 15% seen once. The starting material was PBMCs from blood, obtained roughly 12 days after vaccination. Receptors originate from a man in his fifties or sixties who received an inactivated influenza vaccine.

The rearrangement uses TRBV13 and TRBJ1-1, with D possibly TRBD1 on 5 matching bases. The CDR3 totals 12 residues. Trimming removed 3 bases at V and 6 bases at J, with 8 bases between. CDR1 and CDR2 (germline): PRHDT, FYEKMQ (reference sequence). The CDR3 is CASSFQGPEAFF. DNA of the CDR3: TGTGCCAGCAGCTTTCAGGGTCCTGAAGCTTTCTTT.

This clonotype was seen only a few times. The rearrangement uses TRBV10-3 and TRBJ1-2; D not certain. The CDR3 contains 13 residues. Germline assignment: CDR1 ENHRY and CDR2 SYGVKD. V lost 11 bases and J 7 bases, leaving 20 bases between the germline ends. CDR3 bases: TGTGCCGCCAGAAAGTCGATGGATGGTGGCTACACCTTC. It yields the protein CAARKSMDGGYTF.

There are a few counts of this clonotype. This chain links TRBV6-5 with TRBJ2-7; the D gene is possibly TRBD1 (6 bases). The CDR3 sequence is 13 residues long. Germline loops: CDR1 MNHEY, CDR2 SVGAGI. V was trimmed by 2 bases and J by 4 bases, leaving 9 bases between them. The CDR3 here is CASSYGTQYEQYF. Here the CDR3 DNA reads TGTGCCAGCAGTTACGGGACACAATACGAGCAGTACTTC.

This clonotype has just a few counts. This chain joins TRBV3-1 and TRBJ1-1; D is ambiguous. Germline V CDR1 and CDR2: LGHDT, YNNKEL (reference sequence). This CDR3 comprises 14 residues. V gave up 4 bases and J gave up 7 bases, with 16 bases separating them. The CDR3 spells CASSLRTPLGEAFF. The DNA for the CDR3 is TGTGCCAGCAGCCTAAGAACCCCCCTGGGTGAAGCTTTCTTT.

This clonotype was found many times. This sequence joins TRBV6-5 and TRBJ2-2; tentative D call: TRBD2 (5 bases). CDR1 is MNHEY and CDR2 is SVGAGI in the germline V gene. V dropped 4 bases and J dropped 3 bases, with 12 bases sitting between them. CDR3 size: 15 residues. In DNA, the CDR3 is TGTGCCAGCAGTTGGAGGAAAACTTACACCGGGGAGCTGTTTTTT. It is translated as CASSWRKTYTGELFF.

The chain links TRBV7-2 to TRBJ2-7; 8 nucleotides line up with TRBD2. Germline V gene sequence: CDR1 SGHTA, CDR2 FQGNSA. This CDR3 has 13 amino acids. The junction had 2 bases not matched to a gene; V was cut back by 5 bases and J by 2 bases. This CDR3 is CASSISGAYEQYF. CDR3 sequence (DNA): TGTGCCAGCAGCATTAGCGGGGCCTACGAGCAGTACTTC.

The CDR3 DNA reads as TGTGCCAGCAGGGGACTAGCGGGGGGGTACAATGAGCAGTTCTTC. Protein: CASRGLAGGYNEQFF. This rearrangement joins TRBV2 to TRBJ2-1, with 16 bases aligning to TRBD2. This CDR3 region has 15 residues. The germline V gene has CDR1 SNHLY and CDR2 FYNNEI. J lost 4 bases, V lost 6 bases, and 0 bases had no gene match.

This chain joins TRBV4-2 and TRBJ2-3; weak D call: TRBD1 (6 bases). The CDR3 sequence is 15 residues long. CDR1 and CDR2 (germline): LGHNA, YNFKEQ. The ends were cut back, 0 bases at V and 6 bases at J, with 13 bases in the middle. The CDR3 DNA reads TGTGCCAGCAGCCAAGATTTACAGGGATTGGATACGCAGTATTTT. Amino acid sequence: CASSQDLQGLDTQYF.

The rearrangement joins TRBV20-1 to TRBJ2-3; TRBD2 agrees at 12 bases. J was trimmed by 9 bases and V by 1 base; bases with no gene match: 2. The CDR3 covers 13 residues. In germline, CDR1 is DFQATT, CDR2 SNEGSKA (reference sequence). In DNA form, the CDR3 reads TGCAGTGCTAGAGGACTAGCGGGAGCGACGCAGTATTTT. This translates into CSARGLAGATQYF.

This clonotype was picked up a small number of times. The chain links TRBV18 to TRBJ2-7; 8 bases match TRBD1. V lost 5 bases, J lost 3 bases, and 9 bases stayed unmatched. In germline, CDR1 is KGHSH, CDR2 LQKENI. The CDR3 consists of 15 residues. The CDR3, as DNA: TGTGCCAGCTCATCGTTACAGGGGGTGGTCTACGAGCAGTACTTC. The encoded protein is CASSSLQGVVYEQYF.

This clonotype was counted many times. V is TRBV20-1 and J is TRBJ2-3; possible D gene TRBD2, 7 bases. The CDR3 is made up of 16 amino acids. V lost 6 bases to trimming and J lost 4 bases, with 23 bases between them. Germline V lookup: CDR1 DFQATT, CDR2 SNEGSKA (reference sequence). The DNA of the CDR3 is TGCAGTGCCACTAAGGGCCGGGGGGCTAACCCAGATACGCAGTATTTT. Translated, it gives CSATKGRGANPDTQYF.

The CDR3 loop is CASSYWDRGLNYNEQFF. The CDR3 nucleotides read TGTGCCAGCAGTTACTGGGACAGGGGATTAAATTACAATGAGCAGTTCTTC. The chain links TRBV6-2 or TRBV6-3 to TRBJ2-1; TRBD1 aligns across 10 bases. The junction had 7 bases not matched to a gene; V was cut back by 1 base and J by 4 bases. Germline lookup yields CDR1 MNHEY and CDR2 SVGEGT. The length of the CDR3 is 17 residues.

The gene calls are TRBV3-1 and TRBJ1-2; D may be TRBD1 (5 bases). V was cut by 4 bases and J by 3 bases, with 12 bases left in between. CDR1 and CDR2 (germline): LGHDT, YNNKEL (reference sequence). The CDR3 length is 14 residues. The chain's CDR3 is CASSPQGGYYGYTF. DNA for the CDR3: TGTGCCAGCAGCCCCCAGGGCGGATACTATGGCTACACCTTC.

This clonotype has a handful of counts. The rearrangement joins TRBV2 to TRBJ2-1, with 8 bases identical to TRBD2. The CDR3 is 14 residues long. Germline CDR1 and CDR2: SNHLY and FYNNEI. CDR3 coding DNA: TGTGCAAACCCCAGCGGGAGCTCCTACAATGAGCAGTTCTTC. Protein: CANPSGSSYNEQFF.

The chain links TRBV7-9 to TRBJ2-3; D possibly uses TRBD1 or TRBD2 (5 bases each). V was shortened by 5 bases and J by 5 bases, with 17 bases between the two germline ends. The CDR3 has 15 amino acids. Germline values: CDR1 SEHNR, CDR2 FQNEAQ (reference sequence). The CDR3 coding sequence is TGTGCCAGCAGCCGCGGGCAGGGCGGTGGAGATACGCAGTATTTT. Its protein product is CASSRGQGGGDTQYF.